This is a list of T cell receptor beta chains from one sample in a study of CD8 T cells in ankylosing spondylitis. TCRdb fed the 5' RACE reads into MiXCR, producing one record per CDR3 protein. Here the sample spans approximately 150,000 distinct CDR3 sequences, under 20% being singletons. Sequences were obtained from blood, either unsorted or a sorted T cell fraction (not recorded which). The receptors were gathered from a male donor with ankylosing spondylitis. CDR3s include the opening cysteine and the closing phenylalanine or tryptophan. The order of the fields is clone size, V gene, CDR3 length, D gene, J gene, CDR3 DNA, CDR3 protein. A D gene is named only where the DNA matches it firmly. Size is omitted from some rows. Given values are once, few, many or a class for expanded clones.

abundance: many
v_gene: TRBV29-1
len: 14
d_gene: .
j_gene: TRBJ2-5
CDR3nt: TGCAGCGTTGAGGGAGTAGGGTTAACTGAGACCCAGTACTTC
CDR3aa: CSVEGVGLTETQYF

abundance: .
v_gene: TRBV5-1
len: 12
d_gene: .
j_gene: TRBJ1-1
CDR3nt: TGCGCCAGCAACTGGGGAGGCACTGAAGCTTTCTTT
CDR3aa: CASNWGGTEAFF

abundance: few
v_gene: TRBV28
len: 13
d_gene: .
j_gene: TRBJ2-2
CDR3nt: TGTGCCAGCAGTTTGAGGTGGGACGGGGAGCTGTTTTTT
CDR3aa: CASSLRWDGELFF

abundance: .
v_gene: TRBV7-8
len: 15
d_gene: TRBD2
j_gene: TRBJ2-1
CDR3nt: TGTGCCACAGCCCCTTTAGCGGGAAGCTACAATGAGCAGTTCTTC
CDR3aa: CATAPLAGSYNEQFF

abundance: .
v_gene: TRBV18
len: 14
d_gene: TRBD1
j_gene: TRBJ2-7
CDR3nt: TGTGCCAGCTCAACTCTCGACAGGGCCCACGAGCAGTACTTC
CDR3aa: CASSTLDRAHEQYF

abundance: .
v_gene: TRBV27
len: 16
d_gene: .
j_gene: TRBJ2-3
CDR3nt: TGTGCCAGCAGTTTACGCCCTGCCATTGGCACAGATACGCAGTATTTT
CDR3aa: CASSLRPAIGTDTQYF

abundance: few
v_gene: TRBV9
len: 16
d_gene: .
j_gene: TRBJ2-1
CDR3nt: TGTGCCAGCAGCGCCCCGGGGGCGGCCCCCTACAATGAGCAGTTCTTC
CDR3aa: CASSAPGAAPYNEQFF

abundance: .
v_gene: TRBV4-1
len: 16
d_gene: .
j_gene: TRBJ2-1
CDR3nt: TGCGCCAGCAGCCAAGATTACCGGGACTCCTACAATGAGCAGTTCTTC
CDR3aa: CASSQDYRDSYNEQFF

abundance: .
v_gene: TRBV9
len: 16
d_gene: TRBD1
j_gene: TRBJ2-2
CDR3nt: TGTGCCAGCAGCCACCCCGGGACAGGGGCCACCCGGGAGCTGTTTTTT
CDR3aa: CASSHPGTGATRELFF

abundance: .
v_gene: TRBV6-5
len: 11
d_gene: TRBD1
j_gene: TRBJ1-2
CDR3nt: TGTGCCACCCGGACAGGGGTCGGCTACACCTTC
CDR3aa: CATRTGVGYTF

abundance: few
v_gene: TRBV6-5
len: 17
d_gene: TRBD2
j_gene: TRBJ2-2
CDR3nt: TGTGCCAGCAGTTACTCGACCCTAGCGGGAGTCACCGGGGAGCTGTTTTTT
CDR3aa: CASSYSTLAGVTGELFF

abundance: .
v_gene: TRBV12-3/TRBV12-4
len: 13
d_gene: .
j_gene: TRBJ2-7
CDR3nt: TGTGCCAGCAGTTTGAATCGGAACTACGAGCAGTACTTC
CDR3aa: CASSLNRNYEQYF

abundance: .
v_gene: TRBV24-1
len: 14
d_gene: .
j_gene: TRBJ2-2
CDR3nt: TGTGCCACCAGTGGTCCTGGCGGATCCGGGGAGCTGTTTTTT
CDR3aa: CATSGPGGSGELFF

abundance: .
v_gene: TRBV4-2
len: 16
d_gene: TRBD1
j_gene: TRBJ2-1
CDR3nt: TGTGCCAGCAGCCAAGGAGGGGGACAGGGGAGTGACGAGCAGTTCTTC
CDR3aa: CASSQGGGQGSDEQFF

abundance: .
v_gene: TRBV30
len: 14
d_gene: .
j_gene: TRBJ1-2
CDR3nt: TGTGCCTGGAGTGATACACGTTCCGTTTATGGCTACACCTTC
CDR3aa: CAWSDTRSVYGYTF

abundance: .
v_gene: TRBV4-1
len: 15
d_gene: .
j_gene: TRBJ2-7
CDR3nt: TGCGCCAGCAGCCAAGAAGGAGGGGGCACCTACGAGCAGTACTTC
CDR3aa: CASSQEGGGTYEQYF

abundance: .
v_gene: TRBV5-5
len: 15
d_gene: .
j_gene: TRBJ1-4
CDR3nt: TGTGCCAGCAGCCGTGGGAGTCGCGAAAGCGAAAAACTGTTTTTT
CDR3aa: CASSRGSRESEKLFF

abundance: few
v_gene: TRBV4-1
len: 14
d_gene: TRBD1
j_gene: TRBJ2-5
CDR3nt: TGCGCCAGCAGCCGCTCAGGGGGCGCGGAGACCCAGTACTTC
CDR3aa: CASSRSGGAETQYF

abundance: .
v_gene: TRBV10-3
len: 13
d_gene: .
j_gene: TRBJ2-2
CDR3nt: TGTGCCATCAGTGGGACGGACCCCGGGGAGCTGTTTTTT
CDR3aa: CAISGTDPGELFF

abundance: few
v_gene: TRBV29-1
len: 14
d_gene: TRBD1
j_gene: TRBJ2-5
CDR3nt: TGCAGCGTTGAGGGGACAGTTTACCAAGAGACCCAGTACTTC
CDR3aa: CSVEGTVYQETQYF

abundance: few
v_gene: TRBV4-1
len: 17
d_gene: TRBD2
j_gene: TRBJ2-1
CDR3nt: TGCGCCAGCAGCCAAGGGGGCCTAGCGGGACTATTTAATGAGCAGTTCTTC
CDR3aa: CASSQGGLAGLFNEQFF

abundance: few
v_gene: TRBV29-1
len: 13
d_gene: .
j_gene: TRBJ2-5
CDR3nt: TGCAGTGCACAGTGGGAGAATCAAGAGACCCAGTACTTC
CDR3aa: CSAQWENQETQYF